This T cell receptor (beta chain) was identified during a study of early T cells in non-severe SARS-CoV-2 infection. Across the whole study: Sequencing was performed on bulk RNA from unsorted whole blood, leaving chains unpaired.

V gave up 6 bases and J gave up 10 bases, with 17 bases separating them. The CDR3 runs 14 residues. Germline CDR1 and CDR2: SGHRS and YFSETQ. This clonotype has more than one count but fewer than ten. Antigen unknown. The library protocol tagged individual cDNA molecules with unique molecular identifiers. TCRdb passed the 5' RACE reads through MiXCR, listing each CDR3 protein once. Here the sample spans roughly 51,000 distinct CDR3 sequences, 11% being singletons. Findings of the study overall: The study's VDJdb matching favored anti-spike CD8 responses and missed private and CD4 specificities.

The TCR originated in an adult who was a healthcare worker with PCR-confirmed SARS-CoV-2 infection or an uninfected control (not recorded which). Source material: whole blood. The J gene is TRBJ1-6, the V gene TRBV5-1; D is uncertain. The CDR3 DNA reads TGCGCCAGCACCTATGATGGGGAATCGTCACCCCTCCACTTT. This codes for CASTYDGESSPLHF. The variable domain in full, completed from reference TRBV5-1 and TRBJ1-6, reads KAGVTQTPRYLIKTRGQQVTLSCSPISGHRSVSWYQQTPGQGLQFLFEYFSETQRNKGNFPGRFSGRQFSNSRSEMNVSTLELGDSALYLCASTYDGESSPLHFGNGTRLTVT.